These 20 T cell receptor beta chains came from one sample sequenced in a study of cytomegalovirus exposure and HLA in healthy donors. The PCR employed 60 Vbeta primers together with 13 Jbeta primers. The method was immunoSEQ multiplex PCR; TCRdb's version includes in-frame clones alone and lacks a portion of them. The data contain around 100,000 clones, roughly 80% of them singletons. The specimen was PBMCs. These TCRs come from a man aged 40-49 years in good health and CMV-seronegative.

The rearrangement uses TRBV2 and TRBJ2-5, with a weak D call TRBD1 (6 bases). Germline lookup yields CDR1 SNHLY and CDR2 FYNNEI. V dropped 4 bases and J dropped 2 bases, with 11 bases sitting between them. The CDR3 covers 14 residues. The CDR3 DNA reads as TGTGCCAGCAGTGTTGGGACAAAGCAAGAGACCCAGTACTTC. Its protein is CASSVGTKQETQYF.

As to this clone: A junction boundary mismatches the germline segment, possibly from a read error. The chain recombines TRBV7-9 with TRBJ1-1; 9 bases align to TRBD1. Germline V gene sequence: CDR1 SEHNR, CDR2 FQNEAQ (reference sequence). The CDR3 contains 16 residues. The chain's CDR3 is CSSSSGQGRVNTEAFF. Written as DNA, the CDR3 is TGTTCCAGCAGCTCCGGACAGGGGAGGGTGAACACTGAAGCTTTCTTT.

V is TRBV29-1 and J is TRBJ2-3; D may be TRBD1 (7 bases). The germline V gene has CDR1 SQVTM and CDR2 ANQGSEA. This CDR3 has 14 amino acids. V gave up 7 bases and J gave up 1 base, with 15 bases separating them. The DNA for the CDR3 is TGCAGCGGCAGGGGGTCGGGGGGCACAGATACGCAGTATTTT. Translated: CSGRGSGGTDTQYF.

The chain employs TRBV7-2 and TRBJ2-2; D is uncertain. CDR1 SGHTA and CDR2 FQGNSA come from the germline V gene. The CDR3 consists of 16 residues. V lost 5 bases, J lost 4 bases, and 17 bases lay in between. The CDR3 loop reads CASSARAPSTTGELFF. Here the CDR3 DNA reads TGTGCCAGCAGCGCCCGAGCGCCCTCCACCACCGGGGAGCTGTTTTTT.

V is TRBV2 and J is TRBJ1-5, with D unclear. Per germline, CDR1 SNHLY and CDR2 FYNNEI. The CDR3 extends over 15 amino acids. The V gene lost 9 bases and the J gene lost 5 bases, with 20 bases spanning the gap. Here the CDR3 reads CARSGQIMTDQPQHF. The CDR3 DNA is TGTGCCAGAAGCGGCCAGATCATGACGGATCAGCCCCAGCATTTT.

The V and J genes are TRBV6-1 and TRBJ1-5; possible D gene TRBD1, 6 bases. Germline V gives CDR1 MNHNS, CDR2 SASEGT. This CDR3 is 15 amino acids long. Deletions cut 1 base from V and 6 bases from J, with 13 bases between. CDR3 loop: CASSEGAVRGQPQHF. CDR3 DNA sequence: TGTGCCAGCAGTGAAGGCGCCGTCAGGGGTCAGCCCCAGCATTTT.

V is TRBV12-5 and J is TRBJ1-1; 7 positions match TRBD1. The CDR3 loop spans 13 amino acids. Germline V gene sequence: CDR1 LGHNT, CDR2 FRNRAP. Trimming at V came to 1 base and at J to 5 bases, leaving 1 base not matched to a gene. CDR3 residues: CASGLEGATEAFF. DNA for the CDR3: TGTGCTAGTGGTTTGGAGGGGGCGACTGAAGCTTTCTTT. The whole variable domain, filled in from reference TRBV12-5 and TRBJ1-1, reads DARVTQTPRHKVTEMGQEVTMRCQPILGHNTVFWYRQTMMQGLELLAYFRNRAPLDDSGMPKDRFSAEMPDATLATLKIQPSEPRDSAVYFCASGLEGATEAFFGQGTRLTVV.

CDR3 sequence: CASLPSPGQETQYF. Here the CDR3 DNA reads TGCGCCAGTCTCCCTAGTCCGGGCCAAGAGACCCAGTACTTC. The gene calls are TRBV5-1 and TRBJ2-5, with D unresolved. Trimming took 8 bases from V and 1 from J, leaving 15 bases between them. The length of the CDR3 is 14 residues. CDR1 SGHRS and CDR2 YFSETQ come from the germline V gene.

This chain links TRBV18 with TRBJ2-7; D might be TRBD2 (5 bases). Germline loops: CDR1 KGHSH, CDR2 LQKENI. This CDR3 contains 11 residues. V was cut by 6 bases and J by 5 bases, with 8 bases left in between. CDR3 sequence reads: CASSMTNEQYF. The CDR3 nucleotides are TGTGCCAGCTCGATGACTAACGAGCAGTACTTC.

The J gene is TRBJ2-5, the V gene TRBV7-2; TRBD1 matches 8 bases. J lost 9 bases, V lost 5 bases, and 8 bases had no gene match. This CDR3 is 13 amino acids long. Germline V gene data show CDR1 as SGHTA and CDR2 as FQGNSA. The CDR3 DNA follows: TGTGCCAGCAGCCCCCAACAGGGGGGTTCCCAGTACTTC. It codes for CASSPQQGGSQYF.

As concerns this clone: Additional DNA sequences in this sample encode the identical CDR3. The rearrangement uses TRBV7-9 and TRBJ2-3; D remains ambiguous. Trimming left V 4 bases short and J 3 bases short, with 11 bases between. The CDR3 has 14 residues. CDR1 and CDR2 (germline): SEHNR, FQNEAQ (reference sequence). The CDR3 region has the DNA TGTGCCAGCAGCTCAAGGCAGGTGACAGATACGCAGTATTTT. This encodes CASSSRQVTDTQYF.

The chain's CDR3 is CAIQGTGVGYGYTF. The CDR3 coding sequence is TGTGCCATCCAAGGGACAGGGGTGGGCTATGGCTACACCTTC. This chain joins TRBV19 and TRBJ1-2; 10 bases map to TRBD1. V was clipped by 10 bases and J by 4 bases; unmatched bases: 9. Germline values: CDR1 LNHDA, CDR2 SQIVND (reference sequence). This CDR3 is built from 14 residues.

This chain links TRBV12-5 with TRBJ2-6; perhaps TRBD2 as D (6 bases). This CDR3 is built from 15 residues. Germline CDR1 reads LGHNT; CDR2 reads FRNRAP. The ends were cut back, 5 bases at V and 2 bases at J, with 10 bases in the middle. CDR3 coding DNA: TGTGCTAGTGGTCCGGGGGAAGCTGGGGCCAACGTCCTGACTTTC. Protein: CASGPGEAGANVLTF.

The V call is TRBV5-6, the J call TRBJ1-1, with TRBD1 matching over 7 bases. The CDR3 consists of 14 residues. CDR1 is SGHDT, CDR2 YYEEEE, per germline. Germline trimming cut 0 bases from V and 2 bases from J; bases unmatched to any gene: 1. The CDR3 sequence is CASSLGDRNTEAFF. CDR3 DNA sequence: TGTGCCAGCAGCTTGGGGGACAGAAACACTGAAGCTTTCTTT.

The chain has TRBV6-6 and TRBJ2-5; 8 bases are a match to TRBD2. The CDR3 is made up of 14 amino acids. From germline, CDR1 is MNHNY and CDR2 SVGAGI (reference sequence). V trimming: 7 bases; J trimming: 5 bases; junction bases outside the gene matches: 9. CDR3 DNA: TGTGCCAGCACCCCGGCGGGGGGCGGGGAGACCCAGTACTTC. This gives the protein CASTPAGGGETQYF.

This clone was detected a few times. The chain couples TRBV5-5 to TRBJ1-2, with TRBD1 matching over 7 bases. This CDR3 has 15 amino acids. J lost 8 bases, V lost 3 bases, and 13 bases had no gene match. The germline V gene encodes CDR1 SGHKS and CDR2 YYEKEE (reference sequence). In DNA form, the CDR3 reads TGTGCCAGCAGCTGGGGACAGCTAGGGGGTGGCGGCTACACCTTC. This codes for CASSWGQLGGGGYTF.

This chain joins TRBV18 and TRBJ2-7; D is possibly TRBD1 (6 bases). The CDR3 extends over 13 amino acids. Germline V gene data show CDR1 as KGHSH and CDR2 as LQKENI. The V end was cut by 4 bases, the J end by 1 base, with 8 bases between. CDR3 nucleotide sequence: TGTGCCAGCTCACTACAGGGTTCCTACGAGCAGTACTTC. It encodes CASSLQGSYEQYF.

The chain couples TRBV19 to TRBJ2-5, with 12 bases lining up with TRBD2. J gave up 5 bases and V 3 bases, and 4 bases lay outside the gene matches. Germline CDR1 and CDR2: LNHDA and SQIVND (reference sequence). The CDR3 extends over 15 amino acids. CDR3 region: CASSITSGGRETQYF. CDR3 sequence (DNA): TGTGCCAGTAGTATTACTAGCGGGGGGAGGGAGACCCAGTACTTC.

The chain has TRBV30 and TRBJ1-5, with TRBD1 as a possible D gene (5 bases). The CDR3 runs 14 residues. Germline V gene lookup returns CDR1 GTSNPN and CDR2 SVGIG (reference sequence). Trimming removed 4 bases from V and 6 bases from J, with 16 bases in between. CDR3 nucleotide sequence: TGTGCCTGGAACGCTGGGGGGGTCAGTCAGCCCCAGCATTTT. It codes for CAWNAGGVSQPQHF.

This clone has more than one count but fewer than ten. The chain uses TRBV4-2 and TRBJ1-1; a weak D match, TRBD1 (5 bases). Germline loops: CDR1 LGHNA, CDR2 YNFKEQ. V lost 0 bases and J lost 1, with 9 bases in between. The CDR3 covers 15 residues. The CDR3 coding sequence is TGTGCCAGCAGCCAAGACGGAGGGGAGAACACTGAAGCTTTCTTT. This sequence encodes CASSQDGGENTEAFF.